This T cell receptor beta chain came from a study of blood T cell repertoires in COVID-19. For the study at large: The origin of the acute and convalescent COVID-19 samples was the United States, Italy and Spain. T cells, B-cell-depleted T cells, or PBMCs supplied cDNA or gDNA.

Original methodology: Counts of nucleated cells, estimated from reference gene primer amplification, were obtained. Sequencing used immunoSEQ multiplex PCR; TCRdb keeps in-frame clones, though not all of them. That table supplies the V and J calls and clone size; D and trimming were determined from the DNA. The sample lists 250,000 to 300,000 clones, approximately 86% occurring once. V was trimmed by 2 bases and J by 0 bases, leaving 11 bases between them. This CDR3 contains 16 residues. The germline V gene encodes CDR1 MNHEY and CDR2 SVGEGT. The TCR originated in a woman aged 70-85 years with COVID-19, enrolled during active disease. The V call is TRBV6-2 or TRBV6-3, the J call TRBJ1-3; D gene uncertain. The material sequenced was peripheral blood. The CDR3 nucleotides are TGTGCCAGCAGTTACCACGTCTACCACTCTGGAAACACCATATATTTT. This codes for CASSYHVYHSGNTIYF.